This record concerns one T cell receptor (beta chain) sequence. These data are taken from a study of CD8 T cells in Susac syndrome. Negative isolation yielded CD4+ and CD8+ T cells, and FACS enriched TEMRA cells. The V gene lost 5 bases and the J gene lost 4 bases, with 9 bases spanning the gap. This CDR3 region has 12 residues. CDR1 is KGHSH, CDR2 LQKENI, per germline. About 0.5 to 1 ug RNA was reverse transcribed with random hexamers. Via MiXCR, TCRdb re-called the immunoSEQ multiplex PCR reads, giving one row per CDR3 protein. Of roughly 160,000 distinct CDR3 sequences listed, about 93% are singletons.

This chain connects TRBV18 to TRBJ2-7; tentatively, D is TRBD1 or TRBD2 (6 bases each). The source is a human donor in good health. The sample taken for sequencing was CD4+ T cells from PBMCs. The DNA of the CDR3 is TGTGCCAGCTCAGGGGGGCTGTACGAGCAGTACTTC. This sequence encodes CASSGGLYEQYF.